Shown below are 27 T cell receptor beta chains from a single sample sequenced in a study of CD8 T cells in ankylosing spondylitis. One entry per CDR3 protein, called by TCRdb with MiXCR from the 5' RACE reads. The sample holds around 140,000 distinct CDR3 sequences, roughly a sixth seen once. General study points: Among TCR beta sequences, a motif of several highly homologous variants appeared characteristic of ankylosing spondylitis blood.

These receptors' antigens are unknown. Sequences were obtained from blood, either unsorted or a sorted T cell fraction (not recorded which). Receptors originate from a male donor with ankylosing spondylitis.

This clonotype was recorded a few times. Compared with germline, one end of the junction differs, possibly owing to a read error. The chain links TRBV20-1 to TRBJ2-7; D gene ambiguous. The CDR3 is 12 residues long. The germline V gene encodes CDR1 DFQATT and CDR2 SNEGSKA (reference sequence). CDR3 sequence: CSAGDNSYEQYF. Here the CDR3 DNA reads TGCAGTGCTGGAGACAATTCCTACGAGCAGTACTTC.

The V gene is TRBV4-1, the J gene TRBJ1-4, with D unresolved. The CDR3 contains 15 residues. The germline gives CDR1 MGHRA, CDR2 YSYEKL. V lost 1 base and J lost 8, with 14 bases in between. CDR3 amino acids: CASSQGSGVSEKLFF. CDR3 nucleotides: TGCGCCAGCAGCCAAGGATCCGGGGTTAGCGAAAAACTGTTTTTT.

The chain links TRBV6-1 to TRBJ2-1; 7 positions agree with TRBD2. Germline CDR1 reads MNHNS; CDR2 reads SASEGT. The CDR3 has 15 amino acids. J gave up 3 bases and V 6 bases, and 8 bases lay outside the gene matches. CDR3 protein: CASRPQRGLYNEQFF. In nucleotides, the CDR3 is TGTGCCAGCAGACCGCAGCGGGGACTCTACAATGAGCAGTTCTTC.

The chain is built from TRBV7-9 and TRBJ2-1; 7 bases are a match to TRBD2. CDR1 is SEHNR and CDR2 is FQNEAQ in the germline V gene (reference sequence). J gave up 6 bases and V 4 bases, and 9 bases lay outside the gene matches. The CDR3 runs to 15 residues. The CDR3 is CASSSRLAHRNEQFF. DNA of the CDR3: TGTGCCAGCAGCTCCCGACTAGCCCACCGCAATGAGCAGTTCTTC.

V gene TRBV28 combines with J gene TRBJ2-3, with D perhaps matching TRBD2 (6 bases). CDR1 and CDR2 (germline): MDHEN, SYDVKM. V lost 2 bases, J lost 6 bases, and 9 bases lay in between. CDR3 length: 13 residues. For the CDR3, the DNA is TGTGCCAGCAGTTTAATTAGCGGTGATACGCAGTATTTT. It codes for CASSLISGDTQYF.

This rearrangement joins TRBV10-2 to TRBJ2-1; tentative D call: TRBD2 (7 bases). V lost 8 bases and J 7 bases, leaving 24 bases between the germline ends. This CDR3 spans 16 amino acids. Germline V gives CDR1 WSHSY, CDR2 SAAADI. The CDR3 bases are TGCGCCAGCCTGGGGGGGGGCGGTCGTCATGTTAATGAGCAGTTCTTC. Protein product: CASLGGGGRHVNEQFF.

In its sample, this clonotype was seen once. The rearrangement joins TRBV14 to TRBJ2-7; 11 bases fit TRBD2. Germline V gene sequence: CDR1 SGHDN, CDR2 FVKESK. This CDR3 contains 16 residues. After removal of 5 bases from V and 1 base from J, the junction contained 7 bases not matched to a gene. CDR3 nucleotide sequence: TGTGCCAGCAGCTCACGACTAGCGGGAATATCCTACGAGCAGTACTTC. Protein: CASSSRLAGISYEQYF.

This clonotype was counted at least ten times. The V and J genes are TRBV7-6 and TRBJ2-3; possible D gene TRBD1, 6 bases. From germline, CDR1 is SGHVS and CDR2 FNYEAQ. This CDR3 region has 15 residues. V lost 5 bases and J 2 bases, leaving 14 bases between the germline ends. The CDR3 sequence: CASSEDSGYTDTQYF. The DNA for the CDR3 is TGTGCCAGCAGCGAGGACAGTGGCTACACAGATACGCAGTATTTT.

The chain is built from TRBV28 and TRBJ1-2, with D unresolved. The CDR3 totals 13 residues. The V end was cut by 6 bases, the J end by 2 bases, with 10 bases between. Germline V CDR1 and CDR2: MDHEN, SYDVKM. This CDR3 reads CASRIKGNYGYTF. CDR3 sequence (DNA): TGTGCCAGCAGGATTAAAGGGAACTATGGCTACACCTTC.

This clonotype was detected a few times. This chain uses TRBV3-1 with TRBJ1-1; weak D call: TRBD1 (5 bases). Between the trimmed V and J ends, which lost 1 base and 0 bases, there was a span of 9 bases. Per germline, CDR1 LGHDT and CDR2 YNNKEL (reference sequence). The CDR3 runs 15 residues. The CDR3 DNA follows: TGTGCCAGCAGCCAAGGTTGGGGGATGAACACTGAAGCTTTCTTT. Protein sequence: CASSQGWGMNTEAFF.

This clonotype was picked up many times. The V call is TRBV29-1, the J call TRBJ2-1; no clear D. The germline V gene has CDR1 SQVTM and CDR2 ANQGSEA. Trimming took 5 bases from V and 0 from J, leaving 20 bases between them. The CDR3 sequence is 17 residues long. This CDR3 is CSVTVRMRTSSYNEQFF. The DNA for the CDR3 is TGCAGCGTTACCGTCCGAATGAGGACCAGCTCCTACAATGAGCAGTTCTTC.

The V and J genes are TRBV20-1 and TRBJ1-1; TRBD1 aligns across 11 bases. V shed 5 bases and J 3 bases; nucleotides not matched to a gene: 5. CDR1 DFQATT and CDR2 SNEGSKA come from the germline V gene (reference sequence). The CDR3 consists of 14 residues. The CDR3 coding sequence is TGCAGTGCTCGAGGGGACAGGGGGGACACTGAAGCTTTCTTT. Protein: CSARGDRGDTEAFF.

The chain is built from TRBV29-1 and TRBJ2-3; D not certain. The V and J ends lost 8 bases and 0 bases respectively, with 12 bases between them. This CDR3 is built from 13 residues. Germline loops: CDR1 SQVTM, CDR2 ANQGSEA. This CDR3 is CSSQADSTDTQYF. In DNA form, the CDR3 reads TGCAGCTCCCAGGCGGATAGCACAGATACGCAGTATTTT.

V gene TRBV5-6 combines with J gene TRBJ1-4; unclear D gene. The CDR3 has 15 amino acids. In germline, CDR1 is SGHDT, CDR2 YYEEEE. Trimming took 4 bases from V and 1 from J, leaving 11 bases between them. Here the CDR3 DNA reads TGTGCCAGCAGCCCGTACATCGGAACTAATGAAAAACTGTTTTTT. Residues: CASSPYIGTNEKLFF.

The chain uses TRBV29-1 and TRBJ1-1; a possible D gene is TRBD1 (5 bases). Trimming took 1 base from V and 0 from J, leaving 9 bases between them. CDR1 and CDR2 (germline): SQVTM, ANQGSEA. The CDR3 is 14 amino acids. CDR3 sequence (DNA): TGCAGCGTTGAAGTAGAGGGGTTGAACACTGAAGCTTTCTTT. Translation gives CSVEVEGLNTEAFF.

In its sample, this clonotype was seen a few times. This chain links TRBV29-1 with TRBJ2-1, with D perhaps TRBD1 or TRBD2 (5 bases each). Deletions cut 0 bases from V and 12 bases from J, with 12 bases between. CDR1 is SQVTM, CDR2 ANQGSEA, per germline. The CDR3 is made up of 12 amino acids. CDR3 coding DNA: TGCAGCGTTGAAGATTCTGGGGACGGGCAGTTCTTC. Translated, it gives CSVEDSGDGQFF.

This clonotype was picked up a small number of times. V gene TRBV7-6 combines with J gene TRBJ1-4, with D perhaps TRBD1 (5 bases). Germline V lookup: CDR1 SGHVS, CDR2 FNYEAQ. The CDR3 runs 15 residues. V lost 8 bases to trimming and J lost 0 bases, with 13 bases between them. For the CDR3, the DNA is TGTGCCAGCGGGGGGACCCTTGCAACTAATGAAAAACTGTTTTTT. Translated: CASGGTLATNEKLFF.

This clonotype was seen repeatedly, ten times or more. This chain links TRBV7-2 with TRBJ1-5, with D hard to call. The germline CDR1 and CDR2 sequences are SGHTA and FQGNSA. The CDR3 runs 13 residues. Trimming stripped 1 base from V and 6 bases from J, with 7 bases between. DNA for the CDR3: TGTGCCAGCAGCTTAGGCACATCTCAGCCCCAGCATTTT. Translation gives CASSLGTSQPQHF.

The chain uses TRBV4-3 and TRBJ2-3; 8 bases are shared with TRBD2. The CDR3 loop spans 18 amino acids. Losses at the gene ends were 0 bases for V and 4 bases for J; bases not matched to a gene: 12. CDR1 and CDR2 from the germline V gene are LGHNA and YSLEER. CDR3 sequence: CASSQDRYGRAPPDTQYF. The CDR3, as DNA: TGCGCCAGCAGCCAAGATCGGTACGGGAGGGCCCCCCCAGATACGCAGTATTTT.

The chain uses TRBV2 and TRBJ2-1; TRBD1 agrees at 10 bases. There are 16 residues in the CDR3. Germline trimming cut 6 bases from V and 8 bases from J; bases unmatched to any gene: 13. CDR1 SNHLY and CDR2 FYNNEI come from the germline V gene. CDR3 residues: CASSETAGTGVHEQFF. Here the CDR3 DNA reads TGTGCCAGCAGCGAAACCGCCGGGACAGGGGTGCATGAGCAGTTCTTC.

CDR3 nucleotide sequence: TGTGCCAGCAGGCCCCGACAGGGGGCTTACGAGCAGTACTTC. It encodes CASRPRQGAYEQYF. The chain combines TRBV12-3 or TRBV12-4 with TRBJ2-7; 10 bases fit TRBD1. V was clipped by 6 bases and J by 4 bases; unmatched bases: 6. The CDR3 length is 14 residues.

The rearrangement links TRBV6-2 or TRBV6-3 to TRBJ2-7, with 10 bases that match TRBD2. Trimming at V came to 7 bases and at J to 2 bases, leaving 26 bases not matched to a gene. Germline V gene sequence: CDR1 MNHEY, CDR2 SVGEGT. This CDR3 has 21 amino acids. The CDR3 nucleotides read TGTGCCAGCACCCTCCGTCGCGAATGGGCAGTCACTAGCGGGACGACCTACGAGCAGTACTTC. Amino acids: CASTLRREWAVTSGTTYEQYF.

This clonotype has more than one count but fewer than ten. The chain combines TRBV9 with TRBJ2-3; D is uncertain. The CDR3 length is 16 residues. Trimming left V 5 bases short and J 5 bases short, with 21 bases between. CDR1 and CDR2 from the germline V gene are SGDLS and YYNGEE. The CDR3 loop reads CASSAVPFLNRDTQYF. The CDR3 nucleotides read TGTGCCAGCAGTGCCGTTCCCTTTCTAAATCGAGATACGCAGTATTTT.

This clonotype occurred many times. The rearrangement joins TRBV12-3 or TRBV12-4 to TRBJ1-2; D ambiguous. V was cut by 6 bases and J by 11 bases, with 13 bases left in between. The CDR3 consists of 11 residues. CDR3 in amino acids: CASSPGPGYTF. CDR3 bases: TGTGCCAGCAGCCCCGGCCCAGGATACACCTTC.

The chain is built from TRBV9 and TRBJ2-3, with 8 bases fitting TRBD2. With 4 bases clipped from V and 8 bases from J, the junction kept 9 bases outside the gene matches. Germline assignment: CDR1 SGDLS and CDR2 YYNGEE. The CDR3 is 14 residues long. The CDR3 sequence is CASSPSGRTGTQYF. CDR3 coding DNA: TGTGCCAGCAGCCCCAGCGGGAGAACGGGTACGCAGTATTTT.

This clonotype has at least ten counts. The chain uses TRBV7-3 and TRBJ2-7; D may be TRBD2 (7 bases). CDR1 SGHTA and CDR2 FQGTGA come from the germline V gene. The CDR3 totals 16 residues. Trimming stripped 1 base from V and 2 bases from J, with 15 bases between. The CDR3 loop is CASSLIGGTPTYEQYF. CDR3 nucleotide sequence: TGTGCCAGCAGCTTAATCGGGGGGACACCGACCTACGAGCAGTACTTC.

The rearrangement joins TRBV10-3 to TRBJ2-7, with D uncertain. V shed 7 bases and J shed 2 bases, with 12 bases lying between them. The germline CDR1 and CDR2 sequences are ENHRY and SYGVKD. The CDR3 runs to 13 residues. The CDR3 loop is CAIMPAPTYEQYF. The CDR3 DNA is TGTGCCATCATGCCGGCCCCGACCTACGAGCAGTACTTC.